This passage covers 8 T cell receptor beta chains from one sample sequenced in a study of naive and memory T cell subsets. The beta constant-region primer was an equimolar mix of two oligonucleotides covering TRBC1 and TRBC2. Ligated cDNA was amplified by four rounds of PCR with nested alpha and beta constant-region primers and SP2. Each CDR3 protein is one row after TCRdb ran MiXCR on the UMI-ligation and nested PCR reads. The data show tens of thousands of distinct CDR3 sequences, approximately 10% seen once. The sequenced sample consisted of naive CD8+ T cells from blood. The receptor set was obtained from a human donor in good health.

This clonotype has ten or more counts. This chain joins TRBV27 and TRBJ2-4, with 7 bases that match TRBD1. CDR1 and CDR2 (germline): MNHEY, SMNVEV (reference sequence). Trimming took 2 bases from V and 6 from J; bases not matched to a gene: 1. The CDR3 has 13 amino acids. CDR3 residues: CASSLDRVNIQYF. The CDR3 DNA is TGTGCCAGCAGTTTAGACAGGGTAAACATTCAGTACTTC.

This clonotype was detected only a few times. The DNA of the CDR3 is TGTGCCAGCAGTGTCCTCCGGACAGACCCAGGCTACTACGAGCAGTACTTC. This sequence encodes CASSVLRTDPGYYEQYF. This chain uses TRBV2 with TRBJ2-7, with D perhaps TRBD1 (6 bases). This CDR3 spans 17 amino acids. Trimming removed 4 bases from V and 3 bases from J, with 22 bases in between. Germline CDR1 and CDR2: SNHLY and FYNNEI.

This clonotype was picked up many times. This chain joins TRBV25-1 and TRBJ2-1; D is ambiguous. The CDR3 length is 15 residues. V lost 1 base and J 4 bases, leaving 11 bases between the germline ends. Per germline, CDR1 MGHDK and CDR2 SYGVNS. CDR3 in DNA: TGTGCCAGCAGTGAATCAAACTACCTATACAATGAGCAGTTCTTC. Translated, it gives CASSESNYLYNEQFF.

The V and J genes are TRBV3-1 and TRBJ1-1, with D possibly TRBD1 on 6 matching bases. V was pared by 1 base and J by 3 bases, with 15 bases between. From germline, CDR1 is LGHDT and CDR2 YNNKEL (reference sequence). The CDR3 has 16 amino acids. The CDR3 DNA is TGTGCCAGCAGCCAAGTACAGGGCGAAAGGGACACTGAAGCTTTCTTT. This translates into CASSQVQGERDTEAFF. Together with reference TRBV3-1 and TRBJ1-1, the CDR3 gives the full variable domain: DTAVSQTPKYLVTQMGNDKSIKCEQNLGHDTMYWYKQDSKKFLKIMFSYNNKELIINETVPNRFSPKSPDKAHLNLHINSLELGDSAVYFCASSQVQGERDTEAFFGQGTRLTVV.

This clonotype was found many times. The rearrangement joins TRBV6-5 to TRBJ1-4; D perhaps matches TRBD1 (6 bases). This CDR3 has 17 residues. CDR1 and CDR2 from the germline V gene are MNHEY and SVGAGI. Trimming removed 4 bases from V and 5 bases from J, with 20 bases in between. DNA of the CDR3: TGTGCCAGCAGTTCCCACTATACAGGGACACGAAATGAAAAACTGTTTTTT. Translating it yields CASSSHYTGTRNEKLFF.

This clonotype was detected ten times or more. The chain is built from TRBV6-2 or TRBV6-3 and TRBJ2-1; 8 bases agree with TRBD1. Germline V CDR1 and CDR2: MNHEY, SVGEGT. The CDR3 is 17 residues long. V was clipped by 5 bases and J by 0 bases; unmatched bases: 9. As DNA, the CDR3 is TGTGCCAGCAGTCGATGGACAGGGCCAGCCTCCTACAATGAGCAGTTCTTC. It yields the protein CASSRWTGPASYNEQFF.

The chain is built from TRBV7-6 and TRBJ2-1, with TRBD1 as a possible D gene (6 bases). The CDR3 consists of 13 residues. Germline lookup yields CDR1 SGHVS and CDR2 FNYEAQ. The V end lost 8 bases, the J end lost 0 bases, and 8 bases lay between the germline ends. The CDR3 sequence: CASGGHSYNEQFF. CDR3 DNA: TGTGCCAGCGGGGGACACTCCTACAATGAGCAGTTCTTC.

This clonotype has a handful of counts. V gene TRBV7-9 combines with J gene TRBJ2-7; a weak D match, TRBD1 (5 bases). V was clipped by 6 bases and J by 6 bases, with 18 bases between them. The CDR3 length is 14 residues. Germline values: CDR1 SEHNR, CDR2 FQNEAQ (reference sequence). DNA of the CDR3: TGTGCCAGCAGACCCGACACAGGACAATCCGAGCAGTACTTC. This gives the protein CASRPDTGQSEQYF.